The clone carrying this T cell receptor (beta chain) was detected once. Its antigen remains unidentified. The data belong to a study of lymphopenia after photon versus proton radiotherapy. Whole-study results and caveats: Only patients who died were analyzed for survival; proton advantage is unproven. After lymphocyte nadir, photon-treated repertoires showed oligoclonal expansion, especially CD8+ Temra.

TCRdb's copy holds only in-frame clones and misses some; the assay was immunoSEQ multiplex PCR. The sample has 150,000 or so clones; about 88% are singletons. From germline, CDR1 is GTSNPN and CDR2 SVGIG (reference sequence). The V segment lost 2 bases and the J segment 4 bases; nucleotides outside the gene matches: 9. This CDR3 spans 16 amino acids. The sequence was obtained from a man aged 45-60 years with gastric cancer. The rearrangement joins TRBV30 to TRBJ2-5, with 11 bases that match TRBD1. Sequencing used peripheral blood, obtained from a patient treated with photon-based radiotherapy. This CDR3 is CAWSPLDRGRGETQYF. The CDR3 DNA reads TGTGCCTGGAGTCCCTTGGACAGGGGGCGAGGAGAGACCCAGTACTTC.